This record concerns one T cell receptor (beta chain) sequence. Its antigen is as yet unknown. This entry is derived from a study of response to subunit inactivated influenza vaccine. Broader study findings: The study's authors posited that every seasonal influenza vaccination enlists few new T cells.

V lost 5 bases, J lost 7 bases, and 12 bases lay in between. The CDR3 extends over 12 amino acids. MiXCR, run by TCRdb on the RT-PCR reads, gives a single entry per CDR3 protein. The table has roughly 630,000 distinct CDR3 sequences, roughly 15% seen once. Sequencing used PBMCs from blood, obtained less than 15 days before vaccination. The rearrangement links TRBV12-3 or TRBV12-4 to TRBJ2-7; a weak D match, TRBD1 (6 bases). The clonotype was recovered from a man aged 45 to 65 who received an inactivated influenza vaccine. The CDR3 region is CASSPDRREQYF. As DNA, the CDR3 is TGTGCCAGCAGTCCCGACAGGAGGGAGCAGTACTTC.